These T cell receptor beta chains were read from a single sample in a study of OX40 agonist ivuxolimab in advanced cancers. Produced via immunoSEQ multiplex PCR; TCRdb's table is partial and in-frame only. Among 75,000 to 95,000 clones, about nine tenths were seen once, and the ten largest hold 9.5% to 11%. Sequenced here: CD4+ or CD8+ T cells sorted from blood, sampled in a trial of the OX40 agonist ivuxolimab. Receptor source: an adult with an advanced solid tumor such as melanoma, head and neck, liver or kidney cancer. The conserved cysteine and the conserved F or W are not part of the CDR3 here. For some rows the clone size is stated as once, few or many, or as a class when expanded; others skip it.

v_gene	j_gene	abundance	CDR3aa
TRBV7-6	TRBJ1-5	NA	ASSWDNYQPQH
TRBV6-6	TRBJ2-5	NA	ASSYLATSGLETQY
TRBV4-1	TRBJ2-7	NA	ASSPRQGYEQY
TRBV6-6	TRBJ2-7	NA	ASSPQQGSSYEQY
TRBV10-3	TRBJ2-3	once	AISETVSTDTQY
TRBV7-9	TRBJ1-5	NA	ASQGAGVQPQH
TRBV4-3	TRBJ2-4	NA	ASSQEGSEGAKNIQY
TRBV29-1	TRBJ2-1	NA	SFDRGDYNEQF
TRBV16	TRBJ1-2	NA	ASSQTGEGDGYGYT
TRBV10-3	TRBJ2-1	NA	AISIAGARYSDEQF
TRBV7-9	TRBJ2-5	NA	ASSSPRGPNQETQY
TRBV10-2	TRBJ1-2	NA	ASSEGQGVNGYT
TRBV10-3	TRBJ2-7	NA	ATRDETGGSYEQY
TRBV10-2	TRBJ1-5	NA	ASSETGRQPQH
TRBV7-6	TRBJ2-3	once	ASSGGGGSDTQY
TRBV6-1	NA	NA	ASSETPWTDSHEQY
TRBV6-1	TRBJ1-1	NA	ASSMDRGSDTEAF
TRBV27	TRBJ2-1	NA	ASRTGLAGDYNEQF
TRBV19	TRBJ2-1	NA	ASSIKVGRKAPNEQF
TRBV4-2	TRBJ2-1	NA	ANSQGGGYNEQF
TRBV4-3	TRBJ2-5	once	ASSQGTGGQETQY
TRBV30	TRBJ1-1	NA	AWSVLNTEAF
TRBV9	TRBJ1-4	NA	ASSPNRGGEKLF
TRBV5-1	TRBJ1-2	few	ASSNRDRGFDYGYT
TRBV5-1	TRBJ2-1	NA	ASTPWGLLGSDEQF
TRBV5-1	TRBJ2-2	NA	ASRGLGELF
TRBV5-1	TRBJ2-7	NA	ASMGFRTGKLYEQY
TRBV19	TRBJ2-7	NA	ASSIAGGINEQY
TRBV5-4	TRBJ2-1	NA	ASSSPRGVSNNEQF
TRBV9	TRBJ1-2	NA	ASSVEGTPYGYT
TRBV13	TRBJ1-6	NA	ASSLGGNSPLH
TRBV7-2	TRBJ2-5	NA	ASSSLGPTKQETQY
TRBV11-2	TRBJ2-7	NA	ASASLASERGPTYEQY
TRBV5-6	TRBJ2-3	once	ASSSGQSTDTQY
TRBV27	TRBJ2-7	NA	ASSFPGGYEQY
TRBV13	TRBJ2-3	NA	ASSPGTDTQY
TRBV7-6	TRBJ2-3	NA	ASSLVPTSGESTDTQY
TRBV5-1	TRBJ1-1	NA	ASREGTEAF
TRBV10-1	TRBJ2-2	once	ASSDLTKAGELF
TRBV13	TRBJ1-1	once	ASSPREGTEAF
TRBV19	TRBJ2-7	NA	ASSIVPLDEQY
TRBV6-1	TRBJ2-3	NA	ASSDTSGGFTDTQY
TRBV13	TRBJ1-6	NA	ASSYSTDSPLH